This T cell receptor (beta chain) was captured by sequencing in a study of shared clonotypes between healthy human individuals (dated by TCRdb to the early 2020s). As for the study more broadly: A couple of women and a few men aged 18 to 49 years were included in the cohort. Leukapheresis yielded between about 0.8 and 9.5 billion PBMCs per donor. Different laboratories and diverse techniques were used to prepare libraries and sequence TCR repertoires, to increase sequencing depth and limit assay-specific biases. Per donor, three plates each were used for CD4 naive and CD4 memory, two for CD8 naive, and one for CD8 memory. To estimate repertoire size and how much clonotype sharing occurs between individuals, the study deeply sequenced the blood TCR repertoires of five healthy adults.

The paper's findings and limits, for the study overall: The small number of donors limited the genetic and exposure-history diversity represented. Sampling was limited to blood, and TCR repertoires in tissue likely differ from TCR repertoires in blood. Naive subsets generally had larger estimated clonotype richness than memory subsets. Across four donors, about 5% of naive CD4, approximately 4% of naive CD8, roughly 2.2% of memory CD4, and roughly 0.4% of memory CD8 clonotypes were shared. Compared with non-shared clonotypes, clonotypes shared by all four sorted-subset donors had higher generation probabilities. Even with the large sequencing depth, rarefaction of the sorted-subset datasets indicated that sequencing was incomplete. Based on pairwise subsampling, the degree of clonotype sharing among donors was expected to be affected by sequencing depth.

Points on this clone: The clone's antigen remains unknown. There are no base qualities to consult, and no much larger clone falls within one base.

Using the deep immunoSEQ assay, multiplex PCR amplified TCR CDR3 regions from genomic DNA. Extracted genomic DNA from each cell subset was distributed evenly across all wells of several immunoSEQ 96-well plates, and each plate was treated as a replicate. For sorted subsets, each replicate PCR was loaded with roughly 190 ng genomic DNA, equivalent to approximately 27,000 T cell genomes. Purified libraries were quantified with a Qubit 3.0 fluorometer, sized on a Bioanalyzer 2100, and re-quantified with the KAPA Library Quantification kit. Every immunoSEQ 96-well plate was sequenced on a dedicated single-read 150-cycle Illumina NextSeq 550 flow cell. As for the original processing: Because only junctional sequences without quality scores were contained in the immunoSEQ output, filtering matching that applied to full-length reads could not be performed. To assign V/J genes and CDR3, sequences were annotated against IMGT germline references using PyIR, a Python wrapper for IgBLAST v1.9. Reads were filtered out if the reads had weak V/J assignments (E-value above 1e-6), no CDR3, stop codons, out-of-frame junctions, or ambiguous translated residues. V3J clonotypes were defined as sequences sharing the same inferred V gene, J gene, and CDR3 amino acid sequence. To compute the percentage overlap between repertoires, the number of shared unique clonotypes was divided by the size of the smaller repertoire. Richness of each repertoire was evaluated using RTK rarefaction, the Chao1 estimator, and Recon v2.1 estimates of unobserved clonotypes. OLGA was used to compute generation probabilities for all TCRbeta clonotypes that the gDNA method yielded from a few donors. TCRdb re-hosts the immuneACCESS table, in-frame sequences only. Its copies lack some clones; in the studies checked, an unresolved V gene accounts for under half of them, and the cause for the rest is not known. V and J calls and clone size are as listed in that table; D and trimming were resolved from the DNA. Within this sample are roughly 2 million clones, with almost 96% of them counted one time only. The top ten constitute less than 0.15% of the sample.

CDR1 and CDR2 were assigned from the germline V gene as KGHSH and LQKENI. Clipping removes 3 bases from V and 5 bases from J, with 7 as the unmatched junction base count. The CDR3, cysteine through phenylalanine, is 16 amino acids long. Of the read, only the CDR3 DNA is kept; its 48 bases are in frame from base 1. The donors were healthy, HIV-negative adults who had no recently reported acute infections or vaccinations. Every donor was a Caucasian adult residing in Nashville, Tennessee, USA. Magnetic negative selection was used to enrich CD4+ T cells, after which naive cells were positively selected on CD45RA and the negative fraction became the memory subset. Blood was collected by leukapheresis, and PBMCs were isolated by Ficoll-Histopaque density gradient centrifugation and then cryopreserved in liquid nitrogen vapor phase. Purity and quantity of every magnetically sorted T cell population were checked by analytical flow cytometry. Genomic DNA was isolated from each sorted fraction and quantified by UV absorbance on a Nanodrop 2000c.

The chain links TRBV18 with TRBJ2-2, with 9 bases in between that match TRBD2. The sequenced sample was naive CD4+ T cells sorted from blood. The cell subset or site label of this sample denotes: CD45RA+ positively selected. The sequence came from a man aged 18 to 29 in good health. The CDR3 has the sequence CASSPTSGGLTGELFF. Here is the DNA: TGTGCCAGCTCACCGACTAGCGGAGGTTTGACCGGGGAGCTGTTTTTT.